This T cell receptor beta chain was recovered during a study of cytomegalovirus exposure and HLA in healthy donors. Germline V gene data show CDR1 as MDHEN and CDR2 as SYDVKM. The CDR3 loop spans 16 amino acids. V dropped 3 bases and J dropped 5 bases, with 19 bases sitting between them. With regard to this clone: The target antigen is unknown.

PCR was performed using 60 Vbeta and 13 Jbeta primers. Generated by immunoSEQ multiplex PCR, the TCRdb table keeps only in-frame clones and is missing some. Of 120,000 or so clones in the sample, about 78% were seen once. Overall study findings and caveats: The only immune exposure information that was available was CMV serostatus.

The TCR originated in a woman in her forties in good health and CMV-seropositive. The rearrangement uses TRBV28 and TRBJ1-1; tentative D call: TRBD1 (5 bases). Material: PBMCs. The CDR3 sequence is CASSFLTGAGGTEAFF. The CDR3 coding sequence is TGTGCCAGCAGTTTCCTAACCGGCGCTGGGGGGACTGAAGCTTTCTTT.